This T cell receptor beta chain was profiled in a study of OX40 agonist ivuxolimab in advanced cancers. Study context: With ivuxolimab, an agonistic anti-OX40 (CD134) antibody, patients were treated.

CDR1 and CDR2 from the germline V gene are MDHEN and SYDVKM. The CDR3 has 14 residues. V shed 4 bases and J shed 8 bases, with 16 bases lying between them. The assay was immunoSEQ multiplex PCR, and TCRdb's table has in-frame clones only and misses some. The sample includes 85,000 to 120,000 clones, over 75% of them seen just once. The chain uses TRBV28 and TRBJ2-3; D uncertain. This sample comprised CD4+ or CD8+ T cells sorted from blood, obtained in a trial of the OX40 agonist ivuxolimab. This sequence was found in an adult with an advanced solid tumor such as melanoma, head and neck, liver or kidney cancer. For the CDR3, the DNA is TGTGCCAGCAGTTATACCGATTCCCGTGCTACGCAGTATTTT. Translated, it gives CASSYTDSRATQYF.